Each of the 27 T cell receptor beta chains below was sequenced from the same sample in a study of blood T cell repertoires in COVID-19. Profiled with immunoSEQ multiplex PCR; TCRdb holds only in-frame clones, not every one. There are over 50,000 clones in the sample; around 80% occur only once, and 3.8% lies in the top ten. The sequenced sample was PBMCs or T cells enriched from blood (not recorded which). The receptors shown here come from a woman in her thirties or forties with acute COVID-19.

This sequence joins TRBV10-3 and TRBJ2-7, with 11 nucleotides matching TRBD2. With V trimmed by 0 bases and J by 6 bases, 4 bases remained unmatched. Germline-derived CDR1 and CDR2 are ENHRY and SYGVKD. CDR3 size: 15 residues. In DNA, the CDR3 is TGTGCCATCAGTGAGTCCCGACTAGCGGGGAGCGAGCAGTACTTC. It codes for CAISESRLAGSEQYF.

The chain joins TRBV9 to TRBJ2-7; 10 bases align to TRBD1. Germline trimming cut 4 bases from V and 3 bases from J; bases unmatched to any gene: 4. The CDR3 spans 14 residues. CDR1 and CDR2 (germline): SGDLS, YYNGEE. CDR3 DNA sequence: TGTGCCAGCAGCCAGTGGACAGGGGGCTACGAGCAGTACTTC. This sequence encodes CASSQWTGGYEQYF.

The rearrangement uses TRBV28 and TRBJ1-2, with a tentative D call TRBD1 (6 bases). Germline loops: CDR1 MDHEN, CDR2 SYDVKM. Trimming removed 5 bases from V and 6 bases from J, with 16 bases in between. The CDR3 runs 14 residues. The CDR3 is CASSLIRQADGYTF. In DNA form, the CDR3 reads TGTGCCAGCAGTCTTATTCGACAGGCTGATGGCTACACCTTC.

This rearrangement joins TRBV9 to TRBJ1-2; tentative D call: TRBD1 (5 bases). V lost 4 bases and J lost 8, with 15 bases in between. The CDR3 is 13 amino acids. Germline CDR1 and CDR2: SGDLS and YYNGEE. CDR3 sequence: CASSRVERGGYTF. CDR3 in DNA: TGTGCCAGCAGCCGCGTAGAGCGGGGCGGCTACACCTTC.

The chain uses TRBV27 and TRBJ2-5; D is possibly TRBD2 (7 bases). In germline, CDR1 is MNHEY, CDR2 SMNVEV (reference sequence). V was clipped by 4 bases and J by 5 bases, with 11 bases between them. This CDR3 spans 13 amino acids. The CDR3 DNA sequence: TGTGCCAGCAGTTATAGGGGGGGGGAGACCCAGTACTTC. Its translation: CASSYRGGETQYF.

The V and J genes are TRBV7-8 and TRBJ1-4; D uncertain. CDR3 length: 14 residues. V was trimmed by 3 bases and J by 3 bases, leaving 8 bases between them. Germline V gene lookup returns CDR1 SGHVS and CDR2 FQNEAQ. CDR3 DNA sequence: TGTGCCAGCAGCTTCAAGAGAGCTAATGAAAAACTGTTTTTT. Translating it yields CASSFKRANEKLFF.

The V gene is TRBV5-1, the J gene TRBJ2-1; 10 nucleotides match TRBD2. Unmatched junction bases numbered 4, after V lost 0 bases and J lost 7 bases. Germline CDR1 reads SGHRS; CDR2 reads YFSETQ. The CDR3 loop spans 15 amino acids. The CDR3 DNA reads TGCGCCAGCAGCTTGGTAGCGGGAGGCCTTAATGAGCAGTTCTTC. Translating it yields CASSLVAGGLNEQFF.

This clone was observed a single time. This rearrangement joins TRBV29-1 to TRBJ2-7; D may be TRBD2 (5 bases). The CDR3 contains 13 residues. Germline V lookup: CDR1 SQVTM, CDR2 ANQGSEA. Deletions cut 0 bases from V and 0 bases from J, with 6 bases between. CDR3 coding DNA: TGCAGCGTTGAAGACCGGGACTCCTACGAGCAGTACTTC. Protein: CSVEDRDSYEQYF.

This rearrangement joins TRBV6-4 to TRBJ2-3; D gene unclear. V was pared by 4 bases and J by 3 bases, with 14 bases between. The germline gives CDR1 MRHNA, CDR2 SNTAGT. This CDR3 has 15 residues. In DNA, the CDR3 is TGTGCCAGCAGTGCCTCACCTAACCCAACAGATACGCAGTATTTT. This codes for CASSASPNPTDTQYF.

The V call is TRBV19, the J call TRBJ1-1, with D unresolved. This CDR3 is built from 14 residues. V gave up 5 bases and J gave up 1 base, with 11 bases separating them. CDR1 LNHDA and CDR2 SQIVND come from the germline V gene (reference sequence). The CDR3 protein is CASSPRGGNTEAFF. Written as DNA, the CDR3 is TGTGCCAGTAGTCCCCGAGGAGGGAACACTGAAGCTTTCTTT.

The DNA for the CDR3 is TGTGCCAGCAAGACAGATAGCAATCAGCCCCAGCATTTT. Translating gives CASKTDSNQPQHF. The genes are TRBV2 and TRBJ1-5, with D tentatively TRBD1 (5 bases). The CDR3 has 13 residues. Trimming cost V 7 bases and J 0 bases, with 7 bases left between them. Per the germline V gene, CDR1 is SNHLY and CDR2 is FYNNEI.

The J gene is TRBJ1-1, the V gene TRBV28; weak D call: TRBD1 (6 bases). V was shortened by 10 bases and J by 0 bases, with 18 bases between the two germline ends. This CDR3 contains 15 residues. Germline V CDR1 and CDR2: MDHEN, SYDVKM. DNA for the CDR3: TGTGCCACCACGAGGAGGACAGCTATGAACACTGAAGCTTTCTTT. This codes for CATTRRTAMNTEAFF. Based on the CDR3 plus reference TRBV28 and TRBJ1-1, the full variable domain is DVKVTQSSRYLVKRTGEKVFLECVQDMDHENMFWYRQDPGLGLRLIYFSYDVKMKEKGDIPEGYSVSREKKERFSLILESASTNQTSMYLCATTRRTAMNTEAFFGQGTRLTVV.

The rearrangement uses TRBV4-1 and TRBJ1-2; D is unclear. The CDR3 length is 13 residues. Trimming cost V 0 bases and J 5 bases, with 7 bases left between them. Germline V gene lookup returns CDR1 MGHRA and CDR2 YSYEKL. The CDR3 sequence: CASSQDPSYGYTF. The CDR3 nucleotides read TGCGCCAGCAGCCAAGACCCCAGTTATGGCTACACCTTC.

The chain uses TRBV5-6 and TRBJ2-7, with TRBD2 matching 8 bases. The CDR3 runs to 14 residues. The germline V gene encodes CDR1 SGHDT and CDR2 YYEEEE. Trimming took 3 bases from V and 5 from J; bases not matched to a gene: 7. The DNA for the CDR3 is TGTGCCAGCAGCTGGACGGGGGGGGCGGACGAGCAGTACTTC. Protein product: CASSWTGGADEQYF.

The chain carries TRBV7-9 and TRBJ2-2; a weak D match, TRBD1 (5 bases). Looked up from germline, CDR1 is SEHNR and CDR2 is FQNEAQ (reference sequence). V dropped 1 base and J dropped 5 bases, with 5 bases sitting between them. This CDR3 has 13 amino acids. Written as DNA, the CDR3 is TGTGCCAGCAGCTTAGAGGGGACCGGGGAGCTGTTTTTT. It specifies CASSLEGTGELFF.

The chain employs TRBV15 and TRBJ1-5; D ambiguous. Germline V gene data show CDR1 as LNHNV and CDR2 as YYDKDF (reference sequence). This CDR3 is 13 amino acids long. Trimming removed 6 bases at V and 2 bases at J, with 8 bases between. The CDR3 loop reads CATSRSGNQPQHF. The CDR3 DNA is TGTGCCACCAGTCGGTCTGGCAATCAGCCCCAGCATTTT.

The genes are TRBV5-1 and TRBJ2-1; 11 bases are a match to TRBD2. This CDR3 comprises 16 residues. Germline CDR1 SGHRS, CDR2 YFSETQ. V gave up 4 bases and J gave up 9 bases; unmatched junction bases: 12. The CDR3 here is CASSPTGLAVTGEQFF. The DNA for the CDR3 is TGCGCCAGCAGCCCCACGGGACTAGCGGTCACGGGTGAGCAGTTCTTC.

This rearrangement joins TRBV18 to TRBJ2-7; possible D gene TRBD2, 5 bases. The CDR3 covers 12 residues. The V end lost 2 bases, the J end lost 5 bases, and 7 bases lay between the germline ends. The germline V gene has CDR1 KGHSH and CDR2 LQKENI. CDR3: CASSPTGNEQYF. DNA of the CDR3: TGTGCCAGCTCACCAACCGGGAACGAGCAGTACTTC.

The CDR3 coding sequence is TGTGCCAGCAGCTTAATACCAGGGGCCGGGGAGCTGTTTTTT. It encodes CASSLIPGAGELFF. The rearrangement uses TRBV7-9 and TRBJ2-2, with D perhaps TRBD1 (6 bases). CDR1 is SEHNR and CDR2 is FQNEAQ in the germline V gene (reference sequence). The CDR3 runs 14 residues. Trimming removed 2 bases from V and 6 bases from J, with 10 bases in between. Full variable domain (rest looked up from reference TRBV7-9 and TRBJ2-2): DTGVSQNPRHKITKRGQNVTFRCDPISEHNRLYWYRQTLGQGPEFLTYFQNEAQLEKSRLLSDRFSAERPKGSFSTLEIQRTEQGDSAMYLCASSLIPGAGELFFGEGSRLTVL.

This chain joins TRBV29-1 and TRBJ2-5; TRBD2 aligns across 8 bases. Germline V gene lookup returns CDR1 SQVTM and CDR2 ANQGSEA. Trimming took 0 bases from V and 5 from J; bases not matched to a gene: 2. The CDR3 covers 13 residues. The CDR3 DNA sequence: TGCAGCGTTGAAGATAGCGGGGCTGAGACCCAGTACTTC. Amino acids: CSVEDSGAETQYF.

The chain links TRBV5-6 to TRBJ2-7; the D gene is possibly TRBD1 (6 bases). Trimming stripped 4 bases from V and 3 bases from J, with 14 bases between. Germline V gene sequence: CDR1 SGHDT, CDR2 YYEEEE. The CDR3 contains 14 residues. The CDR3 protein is CASSLGGQLYEQYV. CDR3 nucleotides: TGTGCCAGCAGCCTTGGCGGACAGCTCTACGAGCAGTACGTC.

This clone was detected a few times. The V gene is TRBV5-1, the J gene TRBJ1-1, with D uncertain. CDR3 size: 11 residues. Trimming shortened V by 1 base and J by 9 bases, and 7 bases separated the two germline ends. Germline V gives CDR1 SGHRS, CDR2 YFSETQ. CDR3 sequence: CASSLRGKAFF. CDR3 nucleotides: TGCGCCAGCAGCTTGCGAGGGAAAGCTTTCTTT.

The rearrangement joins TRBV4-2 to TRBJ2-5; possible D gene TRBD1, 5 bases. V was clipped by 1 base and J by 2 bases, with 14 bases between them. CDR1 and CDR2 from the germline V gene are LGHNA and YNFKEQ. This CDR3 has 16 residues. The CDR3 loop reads CASSQATGREQETQYF. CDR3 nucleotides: TGTGCCAGCAGCCAAGCAACGGGCAGGGAACAAGAGACCCAGTACTTC.

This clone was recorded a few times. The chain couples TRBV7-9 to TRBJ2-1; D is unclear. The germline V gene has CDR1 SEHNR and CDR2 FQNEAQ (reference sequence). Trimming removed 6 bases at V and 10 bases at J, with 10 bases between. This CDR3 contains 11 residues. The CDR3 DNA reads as TGTGCCAGCAGTGCCCCCCGGGAGCAGTTCTTC. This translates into CASSAPREQFF.

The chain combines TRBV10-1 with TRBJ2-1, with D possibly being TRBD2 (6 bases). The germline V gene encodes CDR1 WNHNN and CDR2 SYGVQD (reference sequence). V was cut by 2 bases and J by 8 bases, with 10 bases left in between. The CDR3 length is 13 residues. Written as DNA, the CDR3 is TGCGCCAGCAGTGAGCCAGGGAGGTATGAGCAGTTCTTC. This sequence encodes CASSEPGRYEQFF.

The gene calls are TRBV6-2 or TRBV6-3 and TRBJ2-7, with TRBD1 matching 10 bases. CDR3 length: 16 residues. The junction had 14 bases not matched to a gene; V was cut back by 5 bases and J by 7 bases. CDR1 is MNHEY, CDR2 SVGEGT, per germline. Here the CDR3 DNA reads TGTGCCAGCAGTGGACTTCGCATGACAGGGGGCAAAGAGCAGTACTTC. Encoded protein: CASSGLRMTGGKEQYF.

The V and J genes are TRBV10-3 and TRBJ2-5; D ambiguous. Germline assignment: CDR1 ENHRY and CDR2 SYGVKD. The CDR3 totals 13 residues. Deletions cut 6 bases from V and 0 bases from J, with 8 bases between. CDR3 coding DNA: TGTGCCATCAGAACCGGTAACCAAGAGACCCAGTACTTC. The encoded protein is CAIRTGNQETQYF.